The T cell receptor (beta chain) under discussion was sequenced for a study of molecular identifiers for immune sequencing clone quantification. Regarding the study as a whole: Among effectors, clones above 20 RNA copies held over 97% of molecules; among naive cells, under 1%.

TCRdb reprocessed the PCR reads with MiXCR, giving one entry per CDR3 protein. The data show fewer than 25,000 distinct CDR3 sequences, with roughly 18% seen just once and 0.9% to 1% held by the top ten. Researchers sorted naive CD8 T cells as cells that were CD8+CD4-CCR7+CD45RA+. This clonotype was observed at least ten times. Its antigen is unknown. CDR3 length equals 13 residues. With V trimmed by 6 bases and J by 5 bases, 5 bases remained unmatched. The V gene is TRBV12-3 or TRBV12-4, the J gene TRBJ2-5; 8 bases match TRBD2. Input material: naive CD8+ T cells from blood, with Jurkat cell RNA spiked in. Subset noted: FACS-sorted CD8+CD4-CCR7+CD45RA+ naive T cells. The sequence was collected from a human donor in good health. Some libraries in this study had Jurkat cell RNA spiked in. The CDR3 loop reads CASSRTSLETQYF. Here the CDR3 DNA reads TGTGCCAGCAGCAGGACTAGCCTGGAGACCCAGTACTTC.